This record concerns one T cell receptor (beta chain) sequence. The sample belongs to a study of blood T cell repertoires in COVID-19. Study-level information: Donors in the United States, Italy and Spain gave samples during acute or convalescent COVID-19.

The ends lost 6 bases at V and 2 bases at J; junction bases unmatched: 7. Germline V lookup: CDR1 MGHDK, CDR2 SYGVNS. CDR3 length equals 16 residues. Assay: immunoSEQ multiplex PCR; the TCRdb copy retains only in-frame clones and omits some. The sample shows 120,000 to 150,000 clones, around 90% of them seen only once. The chain carries TRBV25-1 and TRBJ2-2; 9 nucleotides align to TRBD2. The TCR comes from a woman in her thirties or forties who had been exposed to COVID-19. The sequencing input was PBMCs or T cells enriched from blood (not recorded which). CDR3 nucleotide sequence: TGTGCCAGCAGCTCCTTTAGCGGGAGTAACACCGGGGAGCTGTTTTTT. Translation gives CASSSFSGSNTGELFF. Supplemented by reference TRBV25-1 and TRBJ2-2, the full variable domain reads EADIYQTPRYLVIGTGKKITLECSQTMGHDKMYWYQQDPGMELHLIHYSYGVNSTEKGDLSSESTVSRIRTEHFPLTLESARPSHTSQYLCASSSFSGSNTGELFFGEGSRLTVL.